Sequencing of this TCR beta chain was carried out in a study of blood T cell repertoires in COVID-19. Overall study context: The study drew acute and convalescent COVID-19 samples from the United States, Italy and Spain. PBMCs, B-cell-depleted T cells, or T cells provided the cDNA or gDNA that made up the material.

As handled by the study authors: Estimation of nucleated cell counts was performed using reference gene primer amplification. This table comes from immunoSEQ multiplex PCR, and its TCRdb copy is limited to in-frame clones, with some not included. V, J and clone size were drawn from that table, and D and trimming were deduced from the DNA. The table has 70,000 to 90,000 clones, approximately 86% seen once. Germline CDR1 MNHEY, CDR2 SVGAGI. Trimming removed 11 bases from V and 7 bases from J; junction bases left unmatched: 14. The CDR3 consists of 14 residues. This TCR came from a man older than 75 with active or convalescent COVID-19. The chain has TRBV6-5 and TRBJ1-5; TRBD1 matches at 7 bases. Sequencing was carried out using peripheral blood. The CDR3 DNA sequence: TGTGCCGTAAAAAAATCTCAGGGGGGACAGCCCCAGCATTTT. Its translation is CAVKKSQGGQPQHF.